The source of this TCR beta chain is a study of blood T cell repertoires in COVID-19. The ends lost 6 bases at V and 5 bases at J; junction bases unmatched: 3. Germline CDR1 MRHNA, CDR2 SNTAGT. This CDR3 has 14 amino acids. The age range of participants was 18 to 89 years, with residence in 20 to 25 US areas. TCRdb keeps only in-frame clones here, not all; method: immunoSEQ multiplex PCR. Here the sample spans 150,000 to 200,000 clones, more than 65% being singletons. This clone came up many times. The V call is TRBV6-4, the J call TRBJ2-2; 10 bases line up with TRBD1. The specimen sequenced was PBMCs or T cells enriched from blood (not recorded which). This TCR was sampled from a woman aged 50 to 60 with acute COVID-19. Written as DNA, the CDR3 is TGTGCCAGCAGGACAGGGGGCGAGACCGGGGAGCTGTTTTTT. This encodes CASRTGGETGELFF.